This TCR beta chain was identified during a study of blood T cell repertoires in COVID-19. Per the original methods: From reference gene primer amplification, estimates of nucleated cell counts were derived. The protocol was immunoSEQ multiplex PCR, while the TCRdb copy is restricted to in-frame clones and leaves out a portion. V and J calls plus clone size are reproduced from that table; the DNA served to infer D and trimming. The sample lists nearly 350,000 clones; over 70% were seen once. The CDR3 runs to 13 residues. The germline CDR1 and CDR2 sequences are LGHDT and YNNKEL (reference sequence). The V gene end was trimmed by 1 base and the J gene end by 7 bases; junction bases not matched to a gene: 3. In this sample, this clone turned up once.

The sequencing sample was made of peripheral blood. The chain is built from TRBV3-1 (or the pseudogene TRBV3-2) and TRBJ1-1, with 7 bases identical to TRBD1. This receptor was taken from a woman in her fifties or sixties with COVID-19, enrolled during active disease. DNA of the CDR3: TGTGCCAGCAGCCAAGCAACAGGGGTTGAAGCTTTCTTT. Its protein is CASSQATGVEAFF.